The present T cell receptor (beta chain) was sequenced within a study of T cell responses to AZD1222 COVID-19 vaccine listed by TCRdb under 2021. About the study as a whole: TCR sequencing covered about 230 trial participants: 207 given two doses of AZD1222 and about 26 given two doses of MenACWY control vaccine. Trial participants were enrolled by age into 18-55, 56-69 and 70-plus year subgroups, with 148, 28 and 57 TCR-sequenced participants respectively. Study-level results and caveats: Conclusions about previously exposed vaccinees were limited because only six AZD1222 recipients were SARS-CoV-2 seropositive at baseline. Reportedly, close to half of the unique spike-specific TCRs recognized epitopes lying outside the regions that are mutated in the B.1.351 and B.1.1.7 variants. A significant rise in spike-specific TCR breadth and depth was observed after two AZD1222 doses relative to day 0 and relative to MenACWY recipients. CD4 TCRs associated with the vaccine covered the entire spike protein, and the dominant responses were in regions 160-218 and 743-854. No day 14 peak-response samples were available, so repertoires were characterized only after the peak T cell response. Participants were mostly white British and included more females than males, and it was suggested by the authors that clonal diversity may have been underestimated. The 56-69-year group was small, and its depth increase did not reach significance, likely because of low power.

The time point label corresponds to: about 28 days (+/-7) after the second vaccine dose. AZD1222 recipients given second doses at about 4 weeks or at about 12 weeks were pooled, since spike-specific TCR depth and breadth were not found to differ between the two schedules. Vaccinee samples were obtained from the UK trials COV001 and COV002, which included a single-blind randomized controlled phase 2/3 trial of AZD1222 (ChAdOx1 nCoV-19) in healthy adults. For TCRbeta chain sequencing, PBMC samples were collected from trial participants at day 0 and at day 28 after the second dose. The CDR3 regions of human TCRbeta chains were subjected to immunosequencing. As for how the authors treated the data: TCRs in the repertoires were matched against a reference library of SARS-CoV-2-specific TCRs that had been generated with the MIRA antigen-specificity platform. Breadth was defined as the fraction of unique TCRs that were SARS-CoV-2-associated. Depth was defined as the fraction of total T cells that were SARS-CoV-2-associated. Using the MIRA data, every spike-specific TCR was mapped to the spike region that the TCR reacted to and assigned to either a CD4 or a CD8 class. Log10-transformed breadth and depth values were compared by one-way ANOVA with Sidak's multiple comparisons tests. As stored in TCRdb, this immuneACCESS dataset retains in-frame rearrangements with V and J assigned. A fraction of the clones does not appear; measured against another copy, unresolved V genes explain less than half of the discrepancy, and the remainder lacks a known reason. V and J calls and clone size are given by that table; D and trimming were obtained from the DNA. Within this sample are about 99,000 clones, with about 89% of them counted one time only. Of the sample, around 8.3% is held by the ten largest clones.

With regard to this clone: No cognate antigen has been identified for it. The input lacks base qualities; no much larger clone sits a single base away.

The CDR3 contains 17 residues, cysteine and phenylalanine counted. The entry retains the CDR3 DNA only, 51 bases that are in frame from base 1. Looking up the germline V gene yields CDR1 KGHDR and CDR2 SFDVKD. Ends trimmed: V by 1 base, J by 2 bases; bases unmatched to a gene: 9. The receptor chain draws on TRBV24-1 and TRBJ2-5, with 7 bases in between that match TRBD1. The clonotype comes from an adult who received the AZD1222 COVID-19 vaccine. This sample comprised peripheral blood, obtained 28 days after the second AZD1222 dose. The CDR3 corresponds to CATSDLTPPGQQETQYF. The nucleotides read TGTGCCACCAGTGATTTAACCCCCCCGGGACAGCAAGAGACCCAGTACTTC.